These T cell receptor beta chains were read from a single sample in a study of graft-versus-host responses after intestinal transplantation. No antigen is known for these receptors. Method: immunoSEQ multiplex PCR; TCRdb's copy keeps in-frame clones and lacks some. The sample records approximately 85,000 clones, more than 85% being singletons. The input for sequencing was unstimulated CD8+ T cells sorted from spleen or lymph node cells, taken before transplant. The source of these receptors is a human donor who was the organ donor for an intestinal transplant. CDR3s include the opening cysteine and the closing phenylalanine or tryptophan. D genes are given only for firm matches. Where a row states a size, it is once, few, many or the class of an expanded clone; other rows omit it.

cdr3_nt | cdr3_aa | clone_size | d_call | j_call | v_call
TGTGCCAGCAGTTCGGGGCGCGGGAGTAGGACAGATACGCAGTATTTT | CASSSGRGSRTDTQYF | . | TRBD2 | TRBJ2-3 | TRBV27
TGTGCCAGCAGCCCCCGGGACAGGGTGGACACTGAAGCTTTCTTT | CASSPRDRVDTEAFF | . | TRBD1 | TRBJ1-1 | TRBV7-9
TGTGCCAGCAGGGAAAGCTACGAGCAGTACTTC | CASRESYEQYF | . | . | TRBJ2-7 | TRBV6-5
TGCGCCAGCAGCCCGTGGATCAATCAGCCCCAGCATTTT | CASSPWINQPQHF | . | . | TRBJ1-5 | TRBV4-1
TGTGCCAGCAGCTTAGACGTAACGGGGCAACTAGCGGGAGGGCGGCAGTACTTC | CASSLDVTGQLAGGRQYF | . | TRBD2 | TRBJ2-7 | TRBV11-2
TGCGCCAGCAGCCAAGACGTCGGGACAGACTCCTACGAGCAGTACTTC | CASSQDVGTDSYEQYF | . | TRBD1 | TRBJ2-7 | TRBV4-1
TGTGCCAGCAGTTTGAAACCATATAGCAATCAGCCCCAGCATTTT | CASSLKPYSNQPQHF | . | . | TRBJ1-5 | TRBV27
TGTGCCAGCAGCTTACAAACAGGGGAAGCTGGCTACACCTTC | CASSLQTGEAGYTF | . | TRBD1 | TRBJ1-2 | TRBV7-9
TGTGCCAGCAATAGCGGGGGCTCCTACGAGCAGTACTTC | CASNSGGSYEQYF | . | TRBD2 | TRBJ2-7 | TRBV11-2
TGTGCCATCAGTGAAACGACAGGGGACGATCAGCCCCAGCATTTT | CAISETTGDDQPQHF | once | TRBD1 | TRBJ1-5 | TRBV10-3
TGCACCAGCAGCCCTCTGACCCGGGACACCGGGGAGCTGTTTTTT | CTSSPLTRDTGELFF | once | . | TRBJ2-2 | TRBV1
TGCGCCAGCAGCCTCGGGACAGGGGCCGAGCAGTACTTC | CASSLGTGAEQYF | . | TRBD1 | TRBJ2-7 | TRBV4-1
TGTGCCAGCAGTTTTTTCAGGGTGAGCAATCAGCCCCAGCATTTT | CASSFFRVSNQPQHF | . | . | TRBJ1-5 | TRBV28
TGCGCCAGCAGCCCCACCCATCTTCGGGTTCGGGGAGATACGCAGTATTTT | CASSPTHLRVRGDTQYF | . | . | TRBJ2-3 | TRBV5-1
TGTGCCTGGACTGAACGGGGGGTTGGTAATTCACCCCTCCACTTT | CAWTERGVGNSPLHF | . | . | TRBJ1-6 | TRBV30
TGTGCCAGCAGTACAACAGGGGGCTCGGGTCAGCCCCAGCATTTT | CASSTTGGSGQPQHF | once | TRBD1 | TRBJ1-5 | TRBV7-8
TGTGCCAGCAGTTTCTATACAGGGAAAGGGAACACTGAAGCTTTCTTT | CASSFYTGKGNTEAFF | . | . | TRBJ1-1 | TRBV6-6
TGTGCCACCCTAGGGGGGAGAATCTCTGGAAACACCATATATTTT | CATLGGRISGNTIYF | . | . | TRBJ1-3 | TRBV2
TGTGCCAGCGGGGGGCTCGAGCAGTACTTC | CASGGLEQYF | . | . | TRBJ2-7 | TRBV6-4
TGTGCCAGCAGCTTAGGACTAGATAACACCGGGGAGCTGTTTTTT | CASSLGLDNTGELFF | . | . | TRBJ2-2 | TRBV13
TGTGCCAGCAGCGCTGGACCGGGACTAGCGGGGGGCCTGAACACCGGGGAGCTGTTTTTT | CASSAGPGLAGGLNTGELFF | . | TRBD2 | TRBJ2-2 | TRBV9
TGTGCCAGCAGCTTACCCGGGTCCCCGAGCCACGAGCAGTACTTC | CASSLPGSPSHEQYF | . | . | TRBJ2-7 | TRBV7-8